The 15 T cell receptor beta chains listed next were all sequenced from one sample in a study of blood T cell repertoires in COVID-19. Clones were sequenced by immunoSEQ multiplex PCR, and TCRdb holds only the in-frame ones, with some missing. This sample has fewer than 150,000 clones, with about 89% found just once. The sequencing input was peripheral blood. The receptor source for this set is an older woman with acute or convalescent COVID-19.

This chain uses TRBV11-3 with TRBJ2-1, with TRBD2 matching over 9 bases. This CDR3 is 15 amino acids long. Per the germline V gene, CDR1 is SGHNT and CDR2 is YENEEA. V lost 5 bases, J lost 6 bases, and 8 bases stayed unmatched. The CDR3 region has the DNA TGTGCCAGCAGCCAAACTAGAGCGGGAGGCAATGAGCAGTTCTTC. It codes for CASSQTRAGGNEQFF.

The rearrangement uses TRBV7-9 and TRBJ1-1; D not resolved. Germline assignment: CDR1 SEHNR and CDR2 FQNEAQ (reference sequence). Trimming left V 0 bases short and J 6 bases short, with 8 bases between. The CDR3 loop spans 13 amino acids. The CDR3 DNA is TGTGCCAGCAGCTTAGCGCTAATCGCTGAAGCTTTCTTT. Protein: CASSLALIAEAFF.

This chain joins TRBV7-8 and TRBJ2-1; D not certain. The CDR3 totals 15 residues. Germline CDR1 SGHVS, CDR2 FQNEAQ. V was pared by 5 bases and J by 0 bases, with 11 bases between. The CDR3 nucleotides read TGTGCCAGCAGCCCTATAAGTATCTCCTACAATGAGCAGTTCTTC. It translates to CASSPISISYNEQFF.

V gene TRBV19 combines with J gene TRBJ1-1; perhaps TRBD1 as D (6 bases). The CDR3 runs 12 residues. Germline V gene data show CDR1 as LNHDA and CDR2 as SQIVND (reference sequence). Trimming took 11 bases from V and 5 from J, leaving 15 bases between them. The DNA for the CDR3 is TGTGCCGTTACAGGGTCGCGGACTGAAGCTTTCTTT. Translated, it gives CAVTGSRTEAFF.

This clone has only a few counts. The chain combines TRBV5-5 with TRBJ2-7; TRBD2 aligns across 8 bases. With V trimmed by 3 bases and J by 6 bases, 11 bases remained unmatched. The germline CDR1 and CDR2 sequences are SGHKS and YYEKEE (reference sequence). The CDR3 loop spans 15 amino acids. In DNA, the CDR3 is TGTGCCAGCAGCTCCGAAGGGACTAGTCTTTTCGAGCAGTACTTC. It specifies CASSSEGTSLFEQYF.

V gene TRBV5-1 combines with J gene TRBJ1-4; 11 nucleotides agree with TRBD1. The CDR3 length is 14 residues. Germline V CDR1 and CDR2: SGHRS, YFSETQ. Trimming at V came to 3 bases and at J to 7 bases, leaving 2 bases not matched to a gene. This CDR3 is CASSWGQGGEKLFF. The CDR3 region has the DNA TGCGCCAGCAGCTGGGGACAGGGGGGTGAAAAACTGTTTTTT.

The chain recombines TRBV27 with TRBJ2-1; the D is unclear. CDR3 length: 13 residues. V was pared by 0 bases and J by 11 bases, with 11 bases between. Germline V lookup: CDR1 MNHEY, CDR2 SMNVEV (reference sequence). In nucleotides, the CDR3 is TGTGCCAGCAGTTTATCCCCAGTCCAAAAGCAGTTCTTC. Its protein is CASSLSPVQKQFF.

The genes are TRBV9 and TRBJ2-1; TRBD2 matches 11 bases. CDR1 and CDR2 (germline): SGDLS, YYNGEE. After removal of 4 bases from V and 6 bases from J, the junction contained 15 bases not matched to a gene. The CDR3 has 18 amino acids. CDR3 DNA: TGTGCCAGCAGCCCGGAGGCCCAGCTAGCGGGAGGTAGCAATGAGCAGTTCTTC. Translated: CASSPEAQLAGGSNEQFF. The whole variable domain, filled in from reference TRBV9 and TRBJ2-1, reads DSGVTQTPKHLITATGQRVTLRCSPRSGDLSVYWYQQSLDQGLQFLIQYYNGEERAKGNILERFSAQQFPDLHSELNLSSLELGDSALYFCASSPEAQLAGGSNEQFFGPGTRLTVL.

This chain connects TRBV3-1 (or the pseudogene TRBV3-2) to TRBJ1-1; D possibly corresponds to TRBD1 (6 bases). CDR3 length: 13 residues. The V gene's germline CDR1 is LGHDT and CDR2 YNNKEL (reference sequence). The V gene lost 3 bases and the J gene lost 5 bases, with 10 bases spanning the gap. The DNA for the CDR3 is TGTGCCAGCAGCCACGGGGGGCGGACTGAAGCTTTCTTT. Its translation: CASSHGGRTEAFF.

The chain is built from TRBV7-9 and TRBJ2-3, with 7 bases lining up with TRBD2. V lost 3 bases to trimming and J lost 4 bases; unmatched junction nucleotides: 4. Germline V gene lookup returns CDR1 SEHNR and CDR2 FQNEAQ (reference sequence). There are 14 residues in the CDR3. The CDR3 region has the DNA TGTGCCAGCAGCTTGCGGGAGTCCGCAGATACGCAGTATTTT. Translation: CASSLRESADTQYF.

The chain is built from TRBV15 and TRBJ1-6, with D unresolved. CDR3 size: 14 residues. Trimming removed 6 bases from V and 9 bases from J, with 15 bases in between. The germline gives CDR1 LNHNV, CDR2 YYDKDF (reference sequence). CDR3 in DNA: TGTGCCACCAGGACACGCAGAACCGGTTCACCCCTCCACTTT. Encoded protein: CATRTRRTGSPLHF.

The chain couples TRBV3-1 (or the pseudogene TRBV3-2) to TRBJ1-2; 10 bases align to TRBD1. With 1 base clipped from V and 6 bases from J, the junction kept 2 bases outside the gene matches. Germline loops: CDR1 LGHDT, CDR2 YNNKEL (reference sequence). The CDR3 length is 14 residues. This CDR3 reads CASSQGQGANGYTF. DNA for the CDR3: TGTGCCAGCAGCCAAGGACAGGGGGCGAATGGCTACACCTTC.

This chain links TRBV28 with TRBJ2-4; 9 positions agree with TRBD1. The junction had 9 bases not matched to a gene; V was cut back by 6 bases and J by 6 bases. This CDR3 contains 15 residues. Germline V gene lookup returns CDR1 MDHEN and CDR2 SYDVKM. The CDR3 nucleotides read TGTGCCAGCAGAGGAGAACAGGGGGCTGGAAACATTCAGTACTTC. Translation: CASRGEQGAGNIQYF.

This chain connects TRBV5-1 to TRBJ2-7; 9 nucleotides line up with TRBD1. Germline V lookup: CDR1 SGHRS, CDR2 YFSETQ. The V and J ends lost 3 bases and 6 bases, in that order; junction bases with no gene match: 16. CDR3 length equals 17 residues. The CDR3 reads CASSSKPAGTGWSEQYF. The CDR3 DNA reads as TGCGCCAGCAGCTCAAAGCCGGCCGGGACAGGGTGGTCCGAGCAGTACTTC.

V gene TRBV28 combines with J gene TRBJ2-7, with D perhaps matching TRBD1 (6 bases). Germline CDR1 reads MDHEN; CDR2 reads SYDVKM. The CDR3 runs 14 residues. Between the trimmed V and J ends, which lost 5 bases and 2 bases, there was a span of 13 bases. This CDR3 reads CASSRPRGPYEQYF. The CDR3 nucleotides are TGTGCCAGCAGTCGCCCCAGGGGCCCCTACGAGCAGTACTTC.